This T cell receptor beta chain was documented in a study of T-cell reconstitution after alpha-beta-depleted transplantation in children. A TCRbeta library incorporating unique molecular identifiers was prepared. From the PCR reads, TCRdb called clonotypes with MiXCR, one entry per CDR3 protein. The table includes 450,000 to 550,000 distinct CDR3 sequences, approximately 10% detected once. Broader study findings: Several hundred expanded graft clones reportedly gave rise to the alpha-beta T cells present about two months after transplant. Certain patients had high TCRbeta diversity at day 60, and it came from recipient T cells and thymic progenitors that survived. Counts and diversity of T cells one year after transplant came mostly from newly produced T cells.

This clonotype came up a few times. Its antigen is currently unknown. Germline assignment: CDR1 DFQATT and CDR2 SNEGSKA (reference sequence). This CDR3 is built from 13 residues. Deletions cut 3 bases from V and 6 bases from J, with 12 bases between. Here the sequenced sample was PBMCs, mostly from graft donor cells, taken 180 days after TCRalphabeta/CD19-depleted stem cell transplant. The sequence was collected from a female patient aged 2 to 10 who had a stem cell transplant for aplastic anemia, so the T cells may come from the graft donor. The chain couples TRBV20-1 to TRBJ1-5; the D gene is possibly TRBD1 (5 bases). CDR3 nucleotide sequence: TGCAGTGCTAGGACGCAGGGTGGTCAGCCCCAGCATTTT. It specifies CSARTQGGQPQHF.